This T cell receptor beta chain was captured by sequencing in a study of T cell responses to AZD1222 COVID-19 vaccine. Overall study context: Second doses that came at about 4 or about 12 weeks were put together.

Libraries were prepared by immunoSEQ multiplex PCR; TCRdb keeps only in-frame clonotypes and omits some of them. The sample includes 150,000 or so clones, around nine tenths of them seen just once. Study findings and constraints: Vaccine-associated CD4 TCRs ranged over spike, dominating at 160-218 and 743-854. Baseline serostatus was positive in only six or seven AZD1222 recipients. Every sample of the repertoires postdated the peak T cell response.

As regards this clone: Its cognate antigen is unknown.

V lost 2 bases and J lost 3, with 5 bases in between. The CDR3 contains 13 residues. Per germline, CDR1 MDHEN and CDR2 SYDVKM. The material was peripheral blood, obtained on day 0 of AZD1222 vaccination. V and J are TRBV28 and TRBJ2-1; no firm D call. The origin of this receptor is an adult in good health. CDR3 loop: CASSLTGYNEQFF. The CDR3 bases are TGTGCCAGCAGTTTAACCGGCTACAATGAGCAGTTCTTC.